This T cell receptor beta chain was obtained from a study of T cells after yellow fever vaccination. Study-wide background: Fractions of limited cellularity were prepared by means of SMART-Seq v4 Ultra Low Input. Study-wide findings and caveats: Abundant clonotypes (contaminants from the bulk population) could be present in FACS-sorted repertoires.

UMIs and a universal primer site were added when TCR cDNA was made by 5'RACE template switching. Each CDR3 protein is one row after TCRdb ran MiXCR on the 5' RACE reads. The table lists some 150,000 distinct CDR3 sequences, around 9.3% of them singletons. This clonotype showed up just a few times. No antigen is known for it. V dropped 5 bases and J dropped 3 bases, with 11 bases sitting between them. CDR1 and CDR2 (germline): SEHNR, FQNEAQ (reference sequence). The CDR3 consists of 13 residues. V and J are TRBV7-9 and TRBJ2-7; no clear D. The source was CD8+ T cells sorted from PBMCs, collected 45 days after the yellow fever booster vaccination. The origin of this receptor is a man younger than 35 who received the YFV17D yellow fever vaccine. CDR3 amino acids: CASSPGPHYEQYV. The CDR3 bases are TGTGCCAGCAGCCCCGGGCCCCACTACGAGCAGTACGTC.